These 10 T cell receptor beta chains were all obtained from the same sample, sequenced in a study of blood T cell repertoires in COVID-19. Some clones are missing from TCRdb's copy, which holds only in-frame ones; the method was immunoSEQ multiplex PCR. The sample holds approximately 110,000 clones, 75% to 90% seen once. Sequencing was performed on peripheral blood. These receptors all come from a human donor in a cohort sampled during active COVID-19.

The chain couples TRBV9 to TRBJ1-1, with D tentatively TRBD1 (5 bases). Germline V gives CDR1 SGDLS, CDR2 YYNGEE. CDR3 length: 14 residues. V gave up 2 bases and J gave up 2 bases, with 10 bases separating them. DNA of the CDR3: TGTGCCAGCAGCGTCCAACAGGTTAACACTGAAGCTTTCTTT. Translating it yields CASSVQQVNTEAFF.

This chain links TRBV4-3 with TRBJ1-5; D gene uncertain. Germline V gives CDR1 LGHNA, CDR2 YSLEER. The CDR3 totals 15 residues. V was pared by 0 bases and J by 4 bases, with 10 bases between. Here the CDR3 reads CASSQDPRPNQPQHF. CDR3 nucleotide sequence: TGCGCCAGCAGCCAAGATCCCAGGCCGAATCAGCCCCAGCATTTT.

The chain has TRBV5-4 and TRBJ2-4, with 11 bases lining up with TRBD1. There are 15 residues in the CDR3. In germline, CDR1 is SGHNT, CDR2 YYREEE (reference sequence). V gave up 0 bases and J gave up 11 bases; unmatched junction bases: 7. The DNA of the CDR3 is TGTGCCAGCAGCTTGGAAGGGACAGGGGGAGGGCTTCAGTACTTC. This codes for CASSLEGTGGGLQYF. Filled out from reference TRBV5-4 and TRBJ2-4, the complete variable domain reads ETGVTQSPTHLIKTRGQQVTLRCSSQSGHNTVSWYQQALGQGPQFIFQYYREEENGRGNFPPRFSGLQFPNYSSELNVNALELDDSALYLCASSLEGTGGGLQYFGAGTRLSVL.

CDR3 sequence (DNA): TGTGCCAGCAGTGTACGGTTAGATCCCTCTTATGATTCACCCCTCCACTTT. Translated, it gives CASSVRLDPSYDSPLHF. The chain recombines TRBV6-1 with TRBJ1-6; D unresolved. In germline, CDR1 is MNHNS, CDR2 SASEGT. The CDR3 runs to 17 residues. Deletions cut 4 bases from V and 8 bases from J, with 21 bases between.

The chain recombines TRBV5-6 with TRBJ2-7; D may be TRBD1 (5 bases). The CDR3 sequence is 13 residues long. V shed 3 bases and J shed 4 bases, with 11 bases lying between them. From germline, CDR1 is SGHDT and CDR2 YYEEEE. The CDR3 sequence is CASSSEPGYEQYF. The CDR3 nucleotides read TGTGCCAGCAGCTCTGAACCAGGGTACGAGCAGTACTTC.

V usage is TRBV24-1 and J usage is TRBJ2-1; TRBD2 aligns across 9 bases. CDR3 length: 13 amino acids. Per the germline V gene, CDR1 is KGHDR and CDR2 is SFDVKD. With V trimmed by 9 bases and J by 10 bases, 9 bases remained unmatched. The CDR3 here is CATSAGGLEEQFF. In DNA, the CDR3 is TGTGCCACCTCTGCGGGGGGGCTAGAGGAGCAGTTCTTC.

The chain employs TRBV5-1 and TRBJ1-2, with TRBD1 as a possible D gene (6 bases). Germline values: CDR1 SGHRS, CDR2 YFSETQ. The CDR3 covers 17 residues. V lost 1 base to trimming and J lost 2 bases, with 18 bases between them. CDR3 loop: CASSLTLPGQINYGYTF. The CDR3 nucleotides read TGCGCCAGCAGCTTGACCCTCCCTGGACAGATCAACTATGGCTACACCTTC.

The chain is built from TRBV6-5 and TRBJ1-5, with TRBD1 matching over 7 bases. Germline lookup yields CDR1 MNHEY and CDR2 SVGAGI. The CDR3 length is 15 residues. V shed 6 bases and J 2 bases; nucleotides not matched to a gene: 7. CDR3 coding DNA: TGTGCCAGCAGCCCGGACAGGTCCCGCAATCAGCCCCAGCATTTT. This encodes CASSPDRSRNQPQHF.

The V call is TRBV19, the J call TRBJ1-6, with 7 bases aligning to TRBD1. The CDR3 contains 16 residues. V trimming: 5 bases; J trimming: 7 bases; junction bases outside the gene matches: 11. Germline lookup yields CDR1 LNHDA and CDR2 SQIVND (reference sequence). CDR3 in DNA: TGTGCCAGTAGTCATACAGGGGTCAATAGGAATTCACCCCTCCACTTT. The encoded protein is CASSHTGVNRNSPLHF. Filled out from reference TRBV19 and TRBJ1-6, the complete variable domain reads DGGITQSPKYLFRKEGQNVTLSCEQNLNHDAMYWYRQDPGQGLRLIYYSQIVNDFQKGDIAEGYSVSREKKESFPLTVTSAQKNPTAFYLCASSHTGVNRNSPLHFGNGTRLTVT.

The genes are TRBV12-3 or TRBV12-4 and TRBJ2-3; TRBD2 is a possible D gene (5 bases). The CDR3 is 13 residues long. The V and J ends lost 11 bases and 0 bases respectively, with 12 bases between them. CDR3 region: CACDGLSTDTQYF. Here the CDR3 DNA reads TGTGCCTGCGACGGACTTAGCACAGATACGCAGTATTTT.